This TCR beta chain emerged from a study of vaccination effects on CD4 cells after COVID-19. V dropped 0 bases and J dropped 4 bases, with 10 bases sitting between them. Germline assignment: CDR1 SNHLY and CDR2 FYNNEI. This CDR3 comprises 15 residues. Expansion with viral peptide pools was applied to antigen-specific CD4+ T cells by the ViraFEST assay prior to sequencing. Cells that had been cultured for 10 days were the source of isolated CD4+ T cells. Nucleocapsid antibodies were negative in the vaccine recipients, who had never had SARS-CoV-2 infection. TCRdb keeps only in-frame clones here, not all; method: immunoSEQ multiplex PCR. Counted here are about 37,000 clones, around 66% occurring once; the ten biggest clones make up 15%. Regarding this clone: What it recognizes is unknown.

The origin of this receptor is a human donor who received a COVID-19 vaccine. The sequencing used CD4+ T cells from PBMCs cultured with HCoV-OC43 spike peptides, collected before COVID-19 vaccination. Noted subset: HCoV-OC43 spike overlapping peptide pool stimulation. This rearrangement joins TRBV2 to TRBJ1-5; D possibly corresponds to TRBD1 (6 bases). The CDR3 nucleotides are TGTGCCAGCAGTGAAGCCAGGGGTGGTAATCAGCCCCAGCATTTT. Encoded protein: CASSEARGGNQPQHF.